The entry below describes one T cell receptor beta chain. The antigen is undetermined. Treatment was busulfan-fludarabine conditioning, a marrow graft, and cyclophosphamide on days +3 and +4. This specimen comes from a study of T cells after posttransplantation cyclophosphamide. Findings and caveats of the study: Later blood repertoires were often dominated by clones from the donor CD8+ memory compartment. TRB clonality was highly associated with recipient CMV seropositivity and reactivation. TRB overlap between skin or GI tissue T cells and blood was limited.

Sequencing was performed with immunoSEQ multiplex PCR; in TCRdb, only in-frame clones are kept and a portion is missing. This sample has about 43,000 clones, with 90% found just once. The CDR3 spans 14 residues. The V end lost 0 bases, the J end lost 10 bases, and 16 bases lay between the germline ends. Germline V CDR1 and CDR2: SGHRS, YFSETQ. This specimen consisted of PBMCs, obtained around 60 days after allogeneic stem cell transplant with posttransplant cyclophosphamide. The V call is TRBV5-1, the J call TRBJ1-1; D perhaps matches TRBD1 (5 bases). This sequence originates from a male patient in his sixties who received an allogeneic stem cell transplant from a related donor and was CMV-positive. A share of the T cells may be of graft donor origin. DNA of the CDR3: TGCGCCAGCAGCTTGGAGGTGAGGCAGGGCTCAGCTTTCTTT. It is translated as CASSLEVRQGSAFF.